This T cell receptor beta chain was sequenced in a study of graft-versus-host responses after intestinal transplantation. Study details: All of the recipients had induction that used anti-thymocyte globulin, then tacrolimus and steroids for about 3 years.

Data came from immunoSEQ multiplex PCR; TCRdb stores just in-frame clones and leaves some out. The table records about 47,000 clones, 95% of them present only once. Points on this clone: Its antigen is unidentified.

The J segment lost 7 bases and the V segment lost 5 bases, leaving 12 bases of the junction unmatched. Per the germline V gene, CDR1 is SGHNT and CDR2 is YENEEA. This CDR3 spans 15 amino acids. The receptor's source is a human donor who was the organ donor for an intestinal transplant. Sequences were derived from unstimulated CD8+ T cells sorted from spleen or lymph node cells, sampled before transplant. The V gene is TRBV11-3, the J gene TRBJ2-5, with TRBD1 matching 8 bases. The CDR3 sequence is CASSVAGGTLGTQYF. CDR3 DNA sequence: TGTGCCAGCAGCGTAGCAGGGGGCACACTGGGGACCCAGTACTTC.